Included here is one T cell receptor beta chain sequence, with context. The germline V and J ends were trimmed by 6 bases and 6 bases, with 11 bases remaining between them. The CDR3 runs to 12 residues. These data belong to a study of blood T cell repertoires in COVID-19. Per the original data handling: Researchers report that nucleated cell counts were estimated from reference gene primer amplification. Assay used: immunoSEQ multiplex PCR; TCRdb lists only in-frame clones, some missing. That table is the source of V, J and clone size, and D and trimming were worked out from the DNA. The sample has roughly 80,000 clones, roughly 86% seen once.

The sequence came from a woman between 55 and 75 years old with acute or convalescent COVID-19. The rearrangement uses TRBV12-3 or TRBV12-4 and TRBJ1-1; the D gene is possibly TRBD1 (5 bases). Specimen: peripheral blood. This CDR3 reads CASSHQGAEAFF. CDR3 bases: TGTGCCAGCAGCCACCAAGGGGCTGAAGCTTTCTTT.